What follows are 29 T cell receptor beta chains derived from one specimen sequenced in a study of T cell responses to AZD1222 COVID-19 vaccine. Sequencing was performed with immunoSEQ multiplex PCR; in TCRdb, only in-frame clones are kept and a portion is missing. The profile shows tens of thousands of clones, 80% to 95% of them singletons. The specimen was peripheral blood, collected on day 0 of MenACWY control vaccination. These receptors came from an adult in good health.

This chain uses TRBV13 with TRBJ1-1; possibly TRBD1 for D (5 bases). Germline CDR1 is PRHDT and CDR2 is FYEKMQ (reference sequence). Deletions cut 2 bases from V and 7 bases from J, with 11 bases between. The CDR3 covers 13 residues. The CDR3 region has the DNA TGTGCCAGCAGCTTACTGACGGGGCGTGAAGCTTTCTTT. It yields the protein CASSLLTGREAFF.

The V call is TRBV10-1, the J call TRBJ1-1; TRBD1 is a possible D gene (5 bases). Germline loops: CDR1 WNHNN, CDR2 SYGVQD (reference sequence). The CDR3 contains 14 residues. V gave up 4 bases and J gave up 5 bases, with 14 bases separating them. The CDR3 DNA is TGCGCCAGCAGTGCGGGGGGGAGTAAAACTGAAGCTTTCTTT. Amino acid sequence: CASSAGGSKTEAFF.

The genes are TRBV28 and TRBJ2-7, with D unresolved. V was pared by 5 bases and J by 7 bases, with 9 bases between. The CDR3 spans 11 residues. Germline V lookup: CDR1 MDHEN, CDR2 SYDVKM. This CDR3 is CASSTIGEQYF. CDR3 nucleotide sequence: TGTGCCAGCAGTACCATCGGTGAGCAGTACTTC.

This sequence joins TRBV18 and TRBJ2-5; maybe TRBD1 (6 bases). Germline CDR1 is KGHSH and CDR2 is LQKENI. The CDR3 has 15 residues. V was trimmed by 8 bases and J by 2 bases, leaving 18 bases between them. The DNA of the CDR3 is TGTGCCAGCCAGGGGCGATTTCAGGGACAAGAGACCCAGTACTTC. Amino acid sequence: CASQGRFQGQETQYF. The complete variable domain, with remaining parts taken from reference TRBV18 and TRBJ2-5, reads NAGVMQNPRHLVRRRGQEARLRCSPMKGHSHVYWYRQLPEEGLKFMVYLQKENIIDESGMPKERFSAEFPKEGPSILRIQQVVRGDSAAYFCASQGRFQGQETQYFGPGTRLLVL.

The CDR3 spells CATIISGAEAFF. DNA of the CDR3: TGTGCCACGATCATTTCAGGGGCTGAAGCTTTCTTT. The gene calls are TRBV10-3 and TRBJ1-1; possibly TRBD1 for D (6 bases). The V gene's germline CDR1 is ENHRY and CDR2 SYGVKD. V lost 10 bases to trimming and J lost 6 bases, with 15 bases between them. The CDR3 is 12 amino acids.

This clone was picked up one time. The chain couples TRBV27 to TRBJ2-5; D gene uncertain. This CDR3 region has 13 residues. Trimming removed 3 bases from V and 3 bases from J, with 8 bases in between. Germline V gene lookup returns CDR1 MNHEY and CDR2 SMNVEV (reference sequence). CDR3 region: CASSFGRKETQYF. CDR3 in DNA: TGTGCCAGCAGTTTCGGTCGTAAAGAGACCCAGTACTTC.

CDR3 sequence reads: CASSSTGGRTEAFF. In DNA form, the CDR3 reads TGTGCCAGCAGCTCAACAGGGGGCCGGACTGAAGCTTTCTTT. J is TRBJ1-1 and V is TRBV28; the match to TRBD1 covers 9 bases. CDR3 size: 14 residues. The germline CDR1 and CDR2 sequences are MDHEN and SYDVKM. The V gene end was trimmed by 6 bases and the J gene end by 5 bases; junction bases not matched to a gene: 7.

This chain uses TRBV9 with TRBJ2-1; 7 nucleotides line up with TRBD1. The CDR3 covers 15 residues. The V gene end was trimmed by 0 bases and the J gene end by 4 bases; junction bases not matched to a gene: 4. Germline-derived CDR1 and CDR2 are SGDLS and YYNGEE. CDR3 DNA sequence: TGTGCCAGCAGCGTAGTAGGGGACAGTTACAATGAGCAGTTCTTC. Protein sequence: CASSVVGDSYNEQFF. The entire variable domain, with the rest obtained from reference TRBV9 and TRBJ2-1, is as follows: DSGVTQTPKHLITATGQRVTLRCSPRSGDLSVYWYQQSLDQGLQFLIQYYNGEERAKGNILERFSAQQFPDLHSELNLSSLELGDSALYFCASSVVGDSYNEQFFGPGTRLTVL.

The V gene is TRBV3-1 (or the pseudogene TRBV3-2), the J gene TRBJ1-2; TRBD1 aligns across 10 bases. Germline V CDR1 and CDR2: LGHDT, YNNKEL (reference sequence). Trimming removed 0 bases from V and 7 bases from J; junction bases left unmatched: 5. The CDR3 covers 15 residues. CDR3 DNA sequence: TGTGCCAGCAGCCAAGATATACGGACAGGGGGTGGCTACACCTTC. Its protein product is CASSQDIRTGGGYTF.

V and J are TRBV27 and TRBJ2-7, with TRBD2 matching over 7 bases. The germline gives CDR1 MNHEY, CDR2 SMNVEV (reference sequence). CDR3 size: 15 residues. V dropped 0 bases and J dropped 5; count of bases not matched to a gene: 7. CDR3 sequence (DNA): TGTGCCAGCAGTTTATCGGGAGGGCCCTGGAACGAGCAGTACTTC. Translation gives CASSLSGGPWNEQYF.

J is TRBJ2-5 and V is TRBV11-2; D not resolved. Germline V gene lookup returns CDR1 SGHAT and CDR2 FQNNGV. Trimming stripped 2 bases from V and 6 bases from J, with 10 bases between. This CDR3 is built from 13 residues. The CDR3 nucleotides are TGTGCCAGCAGCTTAAAAGGCCAGAAGACCCAGTACTTC. Translated: CASSLKGQKTQYF.

The chain joins TRBV27 to TRBJ1-4; possibly TRBD1 for D (6 bases). The CDR3 covers 13 residues. V was clipped by 8 bases and J by 6 bases, with 13 bases between them. Germline V gives CDR1 MNHEY, CDR2 SMNVEV (reference sequence). CDR3 protein: CASGSGGDEKLFF. The CDR3, as DNA: TGTGCCAGCGGGAGTGGGGGCGATGAAAAACTGTTTTTT.

The J gene is TRBJ2-1, the V gene TRBV7-2, with 8 bases aligning to TRBD2. The V segment lost 5 bases and the J segment 3 bases; nucleotides outside the gene matches: 6. The CDR3 has 15 residues. Germline CDR1 and CDR2: SGHTA and FQGNSA. CDR3 DNA sequence: TGTGCCAGCAGCCAAACTAGCGGAAACTACAATGAGCAGTTCTTC. Amino acids: CASSQTSGNYNEQFF.

The table lists this clone with a few counts. This chain joins TRBV27 and TRBJ2-1, with D perhaps matching TRBD2 (5 bases). The CDR3 covers 16 residues. Trimming took 6 bases from V and 0 from J, leaving 15 bases between them. Germline V gene sequence: CDR1 MNHEY, CDR2 SMNVEV (reference sequence). The CDR3 DNA is TGTGCCAGCAGGAACCCTCTAGGGAGCTCCTACAATGAGCAGTTCTTC. Protein sequence: CASRNPLGSSYNEQFF.

The chain carries TRBV14 and TRBJ2-7, with TRBD1 identical over 7 bases. Trimming took 1 base from V and 5 from J; bases not matched to a gene: 2. The CDR3 is 13 residues long. Germline V gene lookup returns CDR1 SGHDN and CDR2 FVKESK. For the CDR3, the DNA is TGTGCCAGCAGCCAAGTAAGGGGGCACGAGCAGTACTTC. Amino acid sequence: CASSQVRGHEQYF.

The genes are TRBV5-1 and TRBJ1-1; D is ambiguous. CDR1 SGHRS and CDR2 YFSETQ come from the germline V gene. CDR3 length: 16 residues. Trimming took off 4 bases at V and 1 base at J, with 17 bases between the two ends. The CDR3: CASSPWRRLTNTEAFF. In nucleotides, the CDR3 is TGCGCCAGCAGCCCTTGGCGGCGATTAACGAACACTGAAGCTTTCTTT.

The chain carries TRBV11-2 and TRBJ1-1; D is ambiguous. Trimming removed 7 bases from V and 0 bases from J, with 9 bases in between. The CDR3 sequence is 13 residues long. Germline lookup yields CDR1 SGHAT and CDR2 FQNNGV. CDR3 in DNA: TGTGCCAGCAAAGCAGACTTGAACACTGAAGCTTTCTTT. Encoded protein: CASKADLNTEAFF.

This chain links TRBV11-2 with TRBJ2-7; TRBD2 matches 9 bases. Unmatched junction bases numbered 2, after V lost 2 bases and J lost 0 bases. The CDR3 sequence is 15 residues long. Germline V gene data show CDR1 as SGHAT and CDR2 as FQNNGV. The CDR3 is CASSLSSGSSYEQYF. The CDR3 nucleotides are TGTGCCAGCAGCTTAAGTAGCGGGAGCTCCTACGAGCAGTACTTC.

V and J are TRBV6-5 and TRBJ2-7; the D gene is possibly TRBD1 (5 bases). The V end lost 7 bases, the J end lost 6 bases, and 10 bases lay between the germline ends. This CDR3 contains 11 residues. From germline, CDR1 is MNHEY and CDR2 SVGAGI. DNA of the CDR3: TGTGCCAGCACTCAGGGATCCGAGCAGTACTTC. It specifies CASTQGSEQYF.

This chain joins TRBV25-1 and TRBJ1-4; 9 bases agree with TRBD1. Germline lookup yields CDR1 MGHDK and CDR2 SYGVNS. The CDR3 extends over 15 amino acids. The trim removed 3 bases at V and 6 bases at J, leaving 5 bases unmatched. The CDR3 nucleotides read TGTGCCAGCAGTGATTGGACAGGGGAGGATGAAAAACTGTTTTTT. Protein product: CASSDWTGEDEKLFF.

The V gene is TRBV6-4, the J gene TRBJ2-2; possibly TRBD1 for D (6 bases). This CDR3 region has 16 residues. The V gene lost 0 bases and the J gene lost 3 bases, with 11 bases spanning the gap. Germline assignment: CDR1 MRHNA and CDR2 SNTAGT. CDR3 sequence (DNA): TGTGCCAGCAGTGACTCGGAACAGGGCGACACCGGGGAGCTGTTTTTT. Translated, it gives CASSDSEQGDTGELFF.

V usage is TRBV7-6 and J usage is TRBJ2-3; D remains ambiguous. With 3 bases removed from V and 2 bases from J, the gap between germline ends came to 6 bases. Per the germline V gene, CDR1 is SGHVS and CDR2 is FNYEAQ. The CDR3 sequence is 13 residues long. The chain's CDR3 is CASSLAITDTQYF. CDR3 in DNA: TGTGCCAGCAGCTTGGCCATCACAGATACGCAGTATTTT.

The genes are TRBV29-1 and TRBJ2-7, with D possibly being TRBD1 (6 bases). From germline, CDR1 is SQVTM and CDR2 ANQGSEA. The CDR3 totals 14 residues. Trimming removed 5 bases from V and 1 base from J, with 15 bases in between. The CDR3 nucleotides read TGCAGCGTTTATCATCCAGGGGATTCCTACGAGCAGTACTTC. This codes for CSVYHPGDSYEQYF.

The chain has TRBV5-1 and TRBJ2-7; 7 bases line up with TRBD1. The CDR3 consists of 13 residues. V gave up 0 bases and J gave up 5 bases; unmatched junction bases: 2. CDR1 is SGHRS and CDR2 is YFSETQ in the germline V gene. The CDR3 reads CASSLGQGHEQYF. As DNA, the CDR3 is TGCGCCAGCAGCTTGGGACAGGGACACGAGCAGTACTTC.

The chain combines TRBV4-1 with TRBJ2-5; the D gene could be TRBD1 or TRBD2 (5 bases each). There are 15 residues in the CDR3. Germline V gene lookup returns CDR1 MGHRA and CDR2 YSYEKL. The V end was cut by 3 bases, the J end by 1 base, with 12 bases between. The CDR3 bases are TGCGCCAGCAGCCATCCGGGGACCATCCAAGAGACCCAGTACTTC. This encodes CASSHPGTIQETQYF.

V usage is TRBV24-1 and J usage is TRBJ2-2; D might be TRBD1 or TRBD2, each matching 5 bases. Germline V lookup: CDR1 KGHDR, CDR2 SFDVKD. CDR3 length: 14 residues. V was pared by 3 bases and J by 6 bases, with 10 bases between. The CDR3 DNA reads as TGTGCCACCAGTGATACGGGGCCTCCCGGGGAGCTGTTTTTT. It yields the protein CATSDTGPPGELFF.

The chain combines TRBV23-1 with TRBJ2-7; 9 bases map to TRBD1. TRBV23-1 is labeled an ORF, and its function is uncertain. This CDR3 is built from 15 residues. V lost 5 bases and J lost 1; bases outside the gene matches: 6. The CDR3 DNA reads as TGCGCCAGCAGTGACCCGGGACAGGGATCCTACGAGCAGTACTTC. Its protein product is CASSDPGQGSYEQYF.

The rearrangement uses TRBV6-5 and TRBJ1-1; no firm D call. The CDR3 sequence is 13 residues long. V was cut by 7 bases and J by 0 bases, with 9 bases left in between. Germline values: CDR1 MNHEY, CDR2 SVGAGI. For the CDR3, the DNA is TGTGCCAGCACTTTGTCCATGAACACTGAAGCTTTCTTT. Protein: CASTLSMNTEAFF.

This clone was detected only once. V is TRBV9 and J is TRBJ2-1, with 8 bases matching TRBD2. The junction had 2 bases not matched to a gene; V was cut back by 0 bases and J by 3 bases. The CDR3 consists of 15 residues. From germline, CDR1 is SGDLS and CDR2 YYNGEE. The CDR3 sequence is CASSVVSGGYNEQFF. The CDR3, as DNA: TGTGCCAGCAGCGTAGTAAGCGGGGGCTACAATGAGCAGTTCTTC.